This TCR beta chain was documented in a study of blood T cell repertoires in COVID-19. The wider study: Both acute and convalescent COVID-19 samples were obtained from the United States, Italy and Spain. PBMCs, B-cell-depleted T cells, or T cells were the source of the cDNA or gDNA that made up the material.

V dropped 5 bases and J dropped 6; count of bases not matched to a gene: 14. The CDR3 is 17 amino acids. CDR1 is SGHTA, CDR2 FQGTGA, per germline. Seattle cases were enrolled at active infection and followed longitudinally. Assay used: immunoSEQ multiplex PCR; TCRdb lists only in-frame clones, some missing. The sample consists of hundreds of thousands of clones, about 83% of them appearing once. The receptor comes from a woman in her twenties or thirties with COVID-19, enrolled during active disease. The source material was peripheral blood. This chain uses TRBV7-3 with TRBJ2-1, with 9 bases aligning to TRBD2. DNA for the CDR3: TGTGCCAGCAGCCATGACCCGGCGGGGGGGCTGCTCAATGAGCAGTTCTTC. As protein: CASSHDPAGGLLNEQFF.